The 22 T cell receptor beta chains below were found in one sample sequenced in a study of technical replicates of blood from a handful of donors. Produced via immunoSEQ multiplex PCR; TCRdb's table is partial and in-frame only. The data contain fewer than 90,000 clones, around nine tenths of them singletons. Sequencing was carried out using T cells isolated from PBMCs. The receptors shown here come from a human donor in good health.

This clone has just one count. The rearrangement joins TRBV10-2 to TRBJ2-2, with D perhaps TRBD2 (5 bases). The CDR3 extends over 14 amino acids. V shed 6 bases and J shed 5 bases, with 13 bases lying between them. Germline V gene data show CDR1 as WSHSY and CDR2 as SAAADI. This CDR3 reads CASSGSPGTGELFF. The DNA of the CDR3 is TGCGCCAGCAGCGGCTCTCCGGGGACCGGGGAGCTGTTTTTT.

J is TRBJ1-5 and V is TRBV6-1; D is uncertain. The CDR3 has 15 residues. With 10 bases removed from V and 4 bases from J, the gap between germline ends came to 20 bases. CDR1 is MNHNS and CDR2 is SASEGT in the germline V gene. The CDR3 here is CATSNLSYGNQPQHF. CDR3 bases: TGTGCCACCTCAAACCTATCCTACGGGAATCAGCCCCAGCATTTT.

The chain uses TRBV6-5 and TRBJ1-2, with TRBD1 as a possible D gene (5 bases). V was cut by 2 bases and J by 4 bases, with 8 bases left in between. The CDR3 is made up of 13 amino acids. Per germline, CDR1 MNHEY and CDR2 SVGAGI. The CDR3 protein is CASSYAQGYGYTF. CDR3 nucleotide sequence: TGTGCCAGCAGTTACGCCCAGGGCTATGGCTACACCTTC.

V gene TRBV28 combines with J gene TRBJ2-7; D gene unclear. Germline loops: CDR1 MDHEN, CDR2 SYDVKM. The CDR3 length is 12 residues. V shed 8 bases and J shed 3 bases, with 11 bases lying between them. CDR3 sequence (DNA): TGTGCCAGCCAACAGTCTTTCTACGAGCAGTACTTC. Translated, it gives CASQQSFYEQYF.

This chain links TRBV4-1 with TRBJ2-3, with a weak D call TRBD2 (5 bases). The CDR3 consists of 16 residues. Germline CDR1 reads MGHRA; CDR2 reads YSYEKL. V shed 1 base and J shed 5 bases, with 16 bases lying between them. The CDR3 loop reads CASSQGITGRGDTQYF. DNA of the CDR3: TGCGCCAGCAGCCAAGGTATCACGGGAAGAGGAGATACGCAGTATTTT.

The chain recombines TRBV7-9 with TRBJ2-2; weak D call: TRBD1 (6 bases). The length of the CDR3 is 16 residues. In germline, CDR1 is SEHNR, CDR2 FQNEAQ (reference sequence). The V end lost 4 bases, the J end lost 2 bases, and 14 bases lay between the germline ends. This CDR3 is CASSSPRTVNTGELFF. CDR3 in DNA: TGTGCCAGCAGCTCCCCCCGGACAGTCAACACCGGGGAGCTGTTTTTT.

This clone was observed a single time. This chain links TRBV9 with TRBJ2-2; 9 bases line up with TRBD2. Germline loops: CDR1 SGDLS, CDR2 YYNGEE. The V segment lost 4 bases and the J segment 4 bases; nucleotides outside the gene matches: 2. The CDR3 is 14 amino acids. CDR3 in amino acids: CASSLSGSTGELFF. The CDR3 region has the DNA TGTGCCAGCAGCCTTAGCGGGAGCACCGGGGAGCTGTTTTTT.

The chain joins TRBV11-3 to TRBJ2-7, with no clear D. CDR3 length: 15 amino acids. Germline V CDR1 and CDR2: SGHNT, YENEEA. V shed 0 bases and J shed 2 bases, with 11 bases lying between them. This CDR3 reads CASSLEASAAYEQYF. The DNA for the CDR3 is TGTGCCAGCAGCTTAGAGGCCAGTGCCGCCTACGAGCAGTACTTC. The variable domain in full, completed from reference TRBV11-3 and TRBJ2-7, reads EAGVVQSPRYKIIEKKQPVAFWCNPISGHNTLYWYLQNLGQGPELLIRYENEEAVDDSQLPKDRFSAERLKGVDSTLKIQPAELGDSAVYLCASSLEASAAYEQYFGPGTRLTVT.

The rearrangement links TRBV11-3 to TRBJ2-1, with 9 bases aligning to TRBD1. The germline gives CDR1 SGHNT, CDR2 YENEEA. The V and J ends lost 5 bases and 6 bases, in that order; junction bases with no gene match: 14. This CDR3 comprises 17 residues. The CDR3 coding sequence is TGTGCCAGCAGCAAGGGACAGGGTGTATATAATTTCAATGAGCAGTTCTTC. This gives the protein CASSKGQGVYNFNEQFF.

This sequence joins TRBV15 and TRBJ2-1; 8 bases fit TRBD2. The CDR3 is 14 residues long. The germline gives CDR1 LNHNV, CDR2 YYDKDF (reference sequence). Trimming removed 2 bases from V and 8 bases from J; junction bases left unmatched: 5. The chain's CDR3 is CATSRWTSRDEQFF. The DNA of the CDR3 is TGTGCCACCAGCAGATGGACTAGCAGGGATGAGCAGTTCTTC.

As DNA, the CDR3 is TGTGCCAGCAGCCCTTGGGCAGGCTCTGGGGCCAACGTCCTGACTTTC. Amino acid sequence: CASSPWAGSGANVLTF. The chain recombines TRBV28 with TRBJ2-6, with D unclear. The CDR3 is 16 residues long. In germline, CDR1 is MDHEN, CDR2 SYDVKM. The V end was cut by 6 bases, the J end by 0 bases, with 12 bases between.

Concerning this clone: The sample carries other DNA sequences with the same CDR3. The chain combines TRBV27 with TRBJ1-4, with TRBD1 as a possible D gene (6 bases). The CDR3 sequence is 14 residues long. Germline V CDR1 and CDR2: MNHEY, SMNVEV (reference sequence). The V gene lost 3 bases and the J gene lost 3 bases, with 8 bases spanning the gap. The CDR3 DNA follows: TGTGCCAGCAGTTTGACAGGACCTAATGAAAAACTGTTTTTT. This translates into CASSLTGPNEKLFF.

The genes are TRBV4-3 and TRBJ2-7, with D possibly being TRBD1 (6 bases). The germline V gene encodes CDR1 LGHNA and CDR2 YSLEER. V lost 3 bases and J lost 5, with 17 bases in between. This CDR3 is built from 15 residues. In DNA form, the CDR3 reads TGCGCCAGCAGCCAGGATGCCCAACAGGGAGACGAGCAGTACTTC. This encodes CASSQDAQQGDEQYF.

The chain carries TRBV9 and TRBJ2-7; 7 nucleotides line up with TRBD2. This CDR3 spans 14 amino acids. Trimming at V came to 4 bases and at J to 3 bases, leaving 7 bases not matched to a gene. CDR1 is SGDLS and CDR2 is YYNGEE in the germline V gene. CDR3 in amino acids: CASSLRLADYEQYF. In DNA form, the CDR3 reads TGTGCCAGCAGCCTGAGACTAGCAGACTACGAGCAGTACTTC. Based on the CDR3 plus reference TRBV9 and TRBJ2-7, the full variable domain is DSGVTQTPKHLITATGQRVTLRCSPRSGDLSVYWYQQSLDQGLQFLIQYYNGEERAKGNILERFSAQQFPDLHSELNLSSLELGDSALYFCASSLRLADYEQYFGPGTRLTVT.

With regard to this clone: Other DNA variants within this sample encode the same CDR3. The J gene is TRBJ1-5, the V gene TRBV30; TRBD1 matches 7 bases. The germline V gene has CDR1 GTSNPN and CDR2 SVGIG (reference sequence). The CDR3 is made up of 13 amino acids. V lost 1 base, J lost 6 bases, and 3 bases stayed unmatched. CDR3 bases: TGTGCCTGGAGTGGGACAGGAGGTCAGCCCCAGCATTTT. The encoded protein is CAWSGTGGQPQHF.

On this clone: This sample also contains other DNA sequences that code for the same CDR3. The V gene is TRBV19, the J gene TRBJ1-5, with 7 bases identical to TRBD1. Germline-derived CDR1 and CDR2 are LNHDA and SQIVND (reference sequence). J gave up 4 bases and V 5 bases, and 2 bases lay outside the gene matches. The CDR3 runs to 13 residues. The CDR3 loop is CASSLTGNQPQHF. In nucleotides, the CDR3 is TGTGCCAGTAGTTTGACAGGGAATCAGCCCCAGCATTTT.

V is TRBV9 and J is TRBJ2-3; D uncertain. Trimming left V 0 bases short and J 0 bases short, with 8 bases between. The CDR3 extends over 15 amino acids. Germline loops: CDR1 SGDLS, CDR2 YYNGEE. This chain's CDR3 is CASSVETHSTDTQYF. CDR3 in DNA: TGTGCCAGCAGCGTAGAGACACACAGCACAGATACGCAGTATTTT. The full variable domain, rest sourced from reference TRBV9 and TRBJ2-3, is DSGVTQTPKHLITATGQRVTLRCSPRSGDLSVYWYQQSLDQGLQFLIQYYNGEERAKGNILERFSAQQFPDLHSELNLSSLELGDSALYFCASSVETHSTDTQYFGPGTRLTVL.

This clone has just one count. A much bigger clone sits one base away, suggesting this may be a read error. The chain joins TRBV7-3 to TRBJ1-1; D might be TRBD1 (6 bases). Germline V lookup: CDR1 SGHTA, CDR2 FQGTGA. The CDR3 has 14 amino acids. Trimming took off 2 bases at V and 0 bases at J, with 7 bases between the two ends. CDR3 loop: CASSLQGLNTEAFF. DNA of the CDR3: TGTGCCAGCAGCTTACAGGGGCTGAACACTGAAGCTTTCTTT.

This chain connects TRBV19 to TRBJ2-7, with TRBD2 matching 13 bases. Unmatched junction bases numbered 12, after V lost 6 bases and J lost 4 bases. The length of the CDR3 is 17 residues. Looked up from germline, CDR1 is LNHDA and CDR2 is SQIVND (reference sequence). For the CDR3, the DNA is TGTGCCAGTAGGAACCATGGAGGGACTAGCGGGAAGTACGAGCAGTACTTC. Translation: CASRNHGGTSGKYEQYF.

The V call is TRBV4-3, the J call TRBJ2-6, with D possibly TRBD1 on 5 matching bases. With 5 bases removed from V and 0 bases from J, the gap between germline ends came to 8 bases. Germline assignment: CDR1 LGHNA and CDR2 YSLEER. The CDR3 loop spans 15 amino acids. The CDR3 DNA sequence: TGCGCCAGCAGCGCCAGGGACTCTGGGGCCAACGTCCTGACTTTC. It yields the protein CASSARDSGANVLTF.

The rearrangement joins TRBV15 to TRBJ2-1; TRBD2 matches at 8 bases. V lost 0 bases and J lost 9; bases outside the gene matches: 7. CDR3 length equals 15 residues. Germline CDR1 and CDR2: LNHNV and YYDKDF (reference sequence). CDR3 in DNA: TGTGCCACCAGCAGAGATTTGGTAGCGGGAAGTGAGCAGTTCTTC. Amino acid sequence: CATSRDLVAGSEQFF. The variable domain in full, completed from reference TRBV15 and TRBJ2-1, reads DAMVIQNPRYQVTQFGKPVTLSCSQTLNHNVMYWYQQKSSQAPKLLFHYYDKDFNNEADTPDNFQSRRPNTSFCFLDIRSPGLGDTAMYLCATSRDLVAGSEQFFGPGTRLTVL.

The CDR3 here is CASSKGLADNEQFF. The CDR3, as DNA: TGTGCCAGTAGTAAAGGTCTAGCGGACAATGAGCAGTTCTTC. The V gene is TRBV19, the J gene TRBJ2-1, with TRBD2 matching over 7 bases. Germline V gene lookup returns CDR1 LNHDA and CDR2 SQIVND (reference sequence). CDR3 length equals 14 residues. V lost 4 bases and J lost 5; bases outside the gene matches: 5.